This TCR beta chain was obtained from a study of radiotherapy plus CTLA-4 blockade in lung cancer. Study at large: Patients showed objective responses in about 20% of cases, and disease control was achieved by around 30%. Study-wide results and limits: Strongest reported response predictors: early blood clone changes and post-radiation interferon-beta. Subsequent to radiotherapy plus ipilimumab, tumor-derived TCR clones underwent expansion in blood.

Details on this clone: The antigen is not known.

Assay: immunoSEQ multiplex PCR; the TCRdb copy retains only in-frame clones and omits some. The sample yields about 98,000 clones, around four fifths seen once. Lung cancer patients with chemo-refractory metastatic non-small-cell disease were given focal radiation plus CTLA-4 blockade with ipilimumab. CDR1 is MNHNS, CDR2 SASEGT, per germline. The CDR3 totals 15 residues. Trimming removed 4 bases from V and 0 bases from J, with 12 bases in between. The receptor comes from a human donor with non-small cell lung cancer who had a partial response to radiotherapy plus ipilimumab. The chain has TRBV6-1 and TRBJ1-1; D is unresolved. The source material was peripheral blood, sampled from a patient treated with radiotherapy plus ipilimumab. The CDR3 nucleotides read TGTGCCAGCAGTGGAAAAATCGCGGTGAACACTGAAGCTTTCTTT. Its protein product is CASSGKIAVNTEAFF.